This T cell receptor (beta chain) came from a study of Graves' ophthalmopathy and Graves' hyperthyroidism. This clonotype was seen ten or more times. RNA transcripts yielded amplified TCR beta CDR3 regions. The workflow started with a first-round RT-PCR run with HTBI primers and then moved on to a second-round multiplex PCR. TCRdb analysed the multiplex PCR reads with MiXCR anew, one entry per CDR3 protein. The table includes about 210,000 distinct CDR3 sequences, approximately 29% detected once. The CDR3 runs 19 residues. Trimming cost V 0 bases and J 0 bases, with 20 bases left between them. Germline V gene lookup returns CDR1 LGHNT and CDR2 FRNRAP.

The specimen sequenced was peripheral blood. This clonotype originated in a man in his forties or fifties with Graves' ophthalmopathy. The chain combines TRBV12-5 with TRBJ1-1; D remains unclear. The CDR3 DNA reads TGTGCTAGTGGTTTGGTACGGCCTGGAAAGGACCGAATGAACACTGAAGCTTTCTTT. It encodes CASGLVRPGKDRMNTEAFF.